The sequence of this T cell receptor beta chain was determined in a study of blood T cell repertoires in COVID-19. Study overall: Both acute and convalescent COVID-19 samples were obtained from the United States, Italy and Spain. The cDNA or gDNA used as material had been derived from T cells, B-cell-depleted T cells, or PBMCs.

In the original analysis: How many nucleated cells were present was estimated from reference gene primer amplification. Some clones are missing from TCRdb's copy, which holds only in-frame ones; the method was immunoSEQ multiplex PCR. The DNA gave D and trimming, while V, J and clone size come from that table. The sample lists some 300,000 clones, approximately 89% occurring once. The germline CDR1 and CDR2 sequences are MDHEN and SYDVKM. This CDR3 is 12 amino acids long. This clone was seen once. The sequencing input was peripheral blood. The receptor was isolated from a woman aged 25 to 39 who had recovered from COVID-19. This chain connects TRBV28 to TRBJ1-2; D is perhaps TRBD1 (6 bases). The CDR3 is CAVGGAYYGYTF. Written as DNA, the CDR3 is TGTGCTGTCGGGGGGGCTTACTATGGCTACACCTTC.